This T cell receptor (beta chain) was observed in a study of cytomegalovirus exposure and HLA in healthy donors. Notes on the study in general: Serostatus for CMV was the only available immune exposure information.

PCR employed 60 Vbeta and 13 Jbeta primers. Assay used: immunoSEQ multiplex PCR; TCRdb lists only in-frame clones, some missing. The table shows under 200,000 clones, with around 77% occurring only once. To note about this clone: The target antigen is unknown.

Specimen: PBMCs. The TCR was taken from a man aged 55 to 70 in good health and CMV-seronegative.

The chain's CDR3 is CASSGAYQNSPLHF. The CDR3 DNA reads TGTGCCAGCAGTGGGGCTTATCAGAATTCACCCCTCCACTTT. V and J are TRBV25-1 and TRBJ1-6, with D hard to call. The V and J ends lost 4 bases and 7 bases respectively, with 11 bases between them. This CDR3 is 14 amino acids long. Germline CDR1 is MGHDK and CDR2 is SYGVNS.